The source of this T cell receptor (beta chain) is a study of Graves' ophthalmopathy and Graves' hyperthyroidism. RNA transcripts were the source from which TCR beta CDR3 regions were amplified. HTBI primers were used in a first-round RT-PCR, which preceded a second-round multiplex PCR. TCRdb re-derived calls from the multiplex PCR reads in MiXCR, one entry per CDR3 protein. The top ten clones hold 8.5% to 14% of a sample with around 1,200,000 distinct CDR3 sequences, less than 45% of them seen once. This clonotype showed up many times. Its target is not known. The CDR3 has 15 amino acids. Germline V gene data show CDR1 as MNHNS and CDR2 as SASEGT. The germline V and J ends were trimmed by 2 bases and 2 bases, with 12 bases remaining between them. Study outcomes and limitations: Detected in blood as well were most expanded thyroid clonotypes with frequency above 0.001.

This TCR was recovered from an adult man with Graves' hyperthyroidism. The rearrangement links TRBV6-1 to TRBJ1-2; possibly TRBD1 for D (6 bases). The sample taken for sequencing was peripheral blood or thyroid tissue (not recorded which). The CDR3 DNA follows: TGTGCCAGCAGTGAACGACGGGACACCAACTATGGCTACACCTTC. Protein product: CASSERRDTNYGYTF.